A selection of T cell receptor beta chains follows, all from one sample in a study of CD8 T cells in Susac syndrome. One entry per CDR3 protein results from TCRdb running MiXCR on the immunoSEQ multiplex PCR reads. The sample holds roughly 220,000 distinct CDR3 sequences, about 94% seen once. Sequencing was performed on CD4+ T cells from PBMCs. These receptor sequences come from a human donor with Susac syndrome. Both conserved end residues are part of each CDR3. A D gene is named only where the DNA matches it firmly. Not every row has a clone size; where given, it reads once, few, many or a size class.

clone_size: .; cdr3_length: 13; j_call: TRBJ1-6; d_call: TRBD1; v_call: TRBV7-2; cdr3_aa: CASSLLPGGRLHF; cdr3_nt: TGTGCCAGCAGCTTATTGCCAGGGGGCCGTCTCCACTTT
clone_size: .; cdr3_length: 11; j_call: TRBJ2-7; d_call: .; v_call: TRBV6-5; cdr3_aa: CASSYLSEQYF; cdr3_nt: TGTGCCAGCAGTTACTTATCCGAGCAGTACTTC
clone_size: .; cdr3_length: 13; j_call: TRBJ2-1; d_call: TRBD2; v_call: TRBV29-1; cdr3_aa: CSTERGPSNEQFF; cdr3_nt: TGCAGCACCGAGCGGGGGCCCTCTAATGAGCAGTTCTTC
clone_size: .; cdr3_length: 12; j_call: TRBJ1-6; d_call: .; v_call: TRBV7-2; cdr3_aa: CASSPPNSPLHF; cdr3_nt: TGTGCCAGCAGCCCCCCCAATTCACCCCTCCACTTT
clone_size: .; cdr3_length: 16; j_call: TRBJ2-3; d_call: TRBD2; v_call: TRBV4-3; cdr3_aa: CASSPGLAGGQDTQYF; cdr3_nt: TGCGCCAGCAGCCCGGGACTAGCGGGGGGCCAGGATACGCAGTATTTT
clone_size: .; cdr3_length: 15; j_call: TRBJ2-2; d_call: TRBD1; v_call: TRBV11-1; cdr3_aa: CASSRGQPNTGELFF; cdr3_nt: TGTGCCAGCAGCCGGGGACAGCCTAACACCGGGGAGCTGTTTTTT
clone_size: .; cdr3_length: 14; j_call: TRBJ1-5; d_call: .; v_call: TRBV5-1; cdr3_aa: CASSSQVGDQPQHF; cdr3_nt: TGCGCCAGCAGTAGCCAGGTAGGGGATCAGCCCCAGCATTTT
clone_size: .; cdr3_length: 15; j_call: TRBJ1-2; d_call: TRBD1; v_call: TRBV4-1; cdr3_aa: CASSHGGAGGYGYTF; cdr3_nt: TGCGCCAGCAGCCACGGCGGGGCAGGGGGCTATGGCTACACCTTC
clone_size: .; cdr3_length: 11; j_call: TRBJ2-7; d_call: .; v_call: TRBV14; cdr3_aa: CASGDYGTAYF; cdr3_nt: TGTGCCAGCGGAGACTACGGGACGGCGTACTTC
clone_size: .; cdr3_length: 16; j_call: TRBJ2-2; d_call: TRBD1; v_call: TRBV7-7; cdr3_aa: CASSRAPDRGSGELFF; cdr3_nt: TGTGCTAGCAGTCGAGCCCCGGACAGGGGGTCCGGGGAGCTGTTTTTT
clone_size: .; cdr3_length: 15; j_call: TRBJ1-2; d_call: TRBD1; v_call: TRBV7-2; cdr3_aa: CASSIRDRGDGGYTF; cdr3_nt: TGTGCCAGCAGCATCCGGGACAGGGGGGATGGTGGCTACACCTTC
clone_size: .; cdr3_length: 16; j_call: TRBJ2-5; d_call: TRBD2; v_call: TRBV3-1; cdr3_aa: CASRPNKLAGEETQYF; cdr3_nt: TGTGCCAGCAGACCTAACAAACTAGCGGGGGAAGAGACCCAGTACTTC
clone_size: .; cdr3_length: 14; j_call: TRBJ1-6; d_call: .; v_call: TRBV12-3/TRBV12-4; cdr3_aa: CASRYDAGNSPLHF; cdr3_nt: TGTGCCAGCAGGTATGACGCGGGCAATTCACCCCTCCACTTT
clone_size: .; cdr3_length: 14; j_call: TRBJ1-6; d_call: .; v_call: TRBV15; cdr3_aa: CATSRDRVGSPLHF; cdr3_nt: TGTGCCACCAGCAGAGACAGGGTTGGTTCACCCCTCCACTTT
clone_size: .; cdr3_length: 13; j_call: TRBJ2-7; d_call: TRBD1; v_call: TRBV9; cdr3_aa: CASRRTGIYEQYF; cdr3_nt: TGTGCCAGCAGGCGGACAGGGATCTACGAGCAGTACTTC
clone_size: .; cdr3_length: 15; j_call: TRBJ1-4; d_call: .; v_call: TRBV6-6; cdr3_aa: CASSPTGRTNEKLFF; cdr3_nt: TGTGCCAGCAGCCCTACAGGGAGGACTAATGAAAAACTGTTTTTT
clone_size: .; cdr3_length: 12; j_call: TRBJ1-2; d_call: .; v_call: TRBV7-2; cdr3_aa: CASSLEVGGYTF; cdr3_nt: TGTGCCAGCAGCTTAGAGGTTGGCGGCTACACCTTC
clone_size: .; cdr3_length: 15; j_call: TRBJ1-5; d_call: .; v_call: TRBV20-1; cdr3_aa: CSAILQDGGNQPQHF; cdr3_nt: TGCAGTGCTATCCTACAGGACGGGGGCAATCAGCCCCAGCATTTT
clone_size: once; cdr3_length: 15; j_call: TRBJ1-6; d_call: TRBD1; v_call: TRBV5-4; cdr3_aa: CASSLAGTGSSPLHF; cdr3_nt: TGTGCCAGCAGCTTGGCGGGGACAGGGAGTTCACCCCTCCACTTT
clone_size: .; cdr3_length: 15; j_call: TRBJ1-6; d_call: TRBD1; v_call: TRBV20-1; cdr3_aa: CSTTLVGRGNSPLHF; cdr3_nt: TGCAGTACCACCTTGGTAGGCAGGGGGAATTCACCCCTCCACTTT
clone_size: .; cdr3_length: 15; j_call: TRBJ2-7; d_call: .; v_call: TRBV5-1; cdr3_aa: CASSPQGLSSYEQYF; cdr3_nt: TGCGCCAGCAGTCCTCAGGGCCTGAGCTCCTACGAGCAGTACTTC
clone_size: .; cdr3_length: 15; j_call: TRBJ2-7; d_call: TRBD2; v_call: TRBV4-3; cdr3_aa: CASSLGLAGLYEQYF; cdr3_nt: TGCGCCAGCAGTCTCGGACTAGCGGGGCTCTACGAGCAGTACTTC
clone_size: .; cdr3_length: 15; j_call: TRBJ1-1; d_call: .; v_call: TRBV24-1; cdr3_aa: CATSDLAGTTTRTFF; cdr3_nt: TGTGCCACCAGTGATTTGGCCGGGACTACAACGAGAACTTTCTTT
clone_size: once; cdr3_length: 15; j_call: TRBJ2-5; d_call: .; v_call: TRBV5-4; cdr3_aa: CASSLPTPTQETQYF; cdr3_nt: TGTGCCAGCAGCCTCCCCACACCAACCCAAGAGACCCAGTACTTC
clone_size: .; cdr3_length: 15; j_call: TRBJ1-4; d_call: TRBD1; v_call: TRBV5-4; cdr3_aa: CASSLRQGASEKLFF; cdr3_nt: TGTGCCAGCAGCTTGAGGCAGGGGGCAAGTGAAAAACTGTTTTTT
clone_size: .; cdr3_length: 16; j_call: TRBJ2-7; d_call: .; v_call: TRBV20-1; cdr3_aa: CSARDRKGPLSYEQYF; cdr3_nt: TGCAGTGCTAGAGATCGCAAGGGCCCGCTCTCCTACGAGCAGTACTTC
clone_size: .; cdr3_length: 13; j_call: TRBJ1-1; d_call: .; v_call: TRBV20-1; cdr3_aa: CSAPGGVNTEAFF; cdr3_nt: TGCAGTGCCCCCGGCGGGGTGAACACTGAAGCTTTCTTT
clone_size: .; cdr3_length: 15; j_call: TRBJ1-2; d_call: TRBD1; v_call: TRBV5-5; cdr3_aa: CASSFSGQGPYGYTF; cdr3_nt: TGTGCCAGCAGCTTTTCGGGACAGGGACCCTATGGCTACACCTTC
clone_size: .; cdr3_length: 17; j_call: TRBJ1-4; d_call: .; v_call: TRBV7-9; cdr3_aa: CASSPSSIYRDNEKLFF; cdr3_nt: TGTGCCAGCAGCCCTTCGAGTATCTACAGGGATAATGAAAAACTGTTTTTT
clone_size: .; cdr3_length: 14; j_call: TRBJ2-7; d_call: TRBD1; v_call: TRBV2; cdr3_aa: CASRATGGMGEQYF; cdr3_nt: TGTGCCAGCAGGGCGACAGGGGGGATGGGCGAGCAGTACTTC
clone_size: .; cdr3_length: 14; j_call: TRBJ2-1; d_call: .; v_call: TRBV7-2; cdr3_aa: CASSPPGLDNEQFF; cdr3_nt: TGTGCCAGCAGCCCGCCCGGGCTTGACAATGAGCAGTTCTTC
clone_size: .; cdr3_length: 14; j_call: TRBJ1-1; d_call: .; v_call: TRBV20-1; cdr3_aa: CSPLIRGGNTEAFF; cdr3_nt: TGCAGTCCCCTGATTAGAGGGGGTAACACTGAAGCTTTCTTT
clone_size: .; cdr3_length: 17; j_call: TRBJ2-3; d_call: TRBD2; v_call: TRBV7-2; cdr3_aa: CASSSRGSGVSTDTQYF; cdr3_nt: TGTGCCAGCAGCTCACGGGGTAGCGGGGTCAGCACAGATACGCAGTATTTT
clone_size: .; cdr3_length: 12; j_call: TRBJ2-3; d_call: TRBD1; v_call: TRBV5-5; cdr3_aa: CASSQDRGFQGF; cdr3_nt: TGTGCCAGCAGCCAGGACAGGGGGTTTCAGGGTTTT
clone_size: few; cdr3_length: 15; j_call: TRBJ1-5; d_call: .; v_call: TRBV6-6; cdr3_aa: CASSPPGVSNQPQHF; cdr3_nt: TGTGCCAGCAGCCCTCCAGGGGTTAGCAATCAGCCCCAGCATTTT
clone_size: .; cdr3_length: 13; j_call: TRBJ2-7; d_call: .; v_call: TRBV2; cdr3_aa: CASEEVAFYEQYF; cdr3_nt: TGTGCCAGCGAAGAGGTCGCCTTCTACGAGCAGTACTTC
clone_size: few; cdr3_length: 13; j_call: TRBJ1-1; d_call: .; v_call: TRBV30; cdr3_aa: CAWSPQGGTEAFF; cdr3_nt: TGTGCCTGGAGTCCCCAAGGTGGCACTGAAGCTTTCTTT
clone_size: .; cdr3_length: 15; j_call: TRBJ1-5; d_call: TRBD1; v_call: TRBV4-1; cdr3_aa: CASSHDFTGADPQHF; cdr3_nt: TGCGCCAGCAGCCATGACTTCACAGGGGCGGACCCCCAGCATTTT
clone_size: .; cdr3_length: 15; j_call: TRBJ1-5; d_call: .; v_call: TRBV5-4; cdr3_aa: CASSLGGMGNQPQHF; cdr3_nt: TGTGCCAGCAGCTTGGGGGGTATGGGCAATCAGCCCCAGCATTTT
clone_size: .; cdr3_length: 16; j_call: TRBJ1-3; d_call: .; v_call: TRBV4-3; cdr3_aa: CASSQEAQSDGNTIYF; cdr3_nt: TGCGCCAGCAGCCAAGAGGCGCAGTCGGATGGAAACACCATATATTTT
clone_size: .; cdr3_length: 15; j_call: TRBJ2-1; d_call: TRBD2; v_call: TRBV3-1; cdr3_aa: CASSLGGGAYNEQFF; cdr3_nt: TGTGCCAGCAGCCTCGGGGGAGGGGCCTACAATGAGCAGTTCTTC
clone_size: .; cdr3_length: 16; j_call: TRBJ2-1; d_call: TRBD1; v_call: TRBV20-1; cdr3_aa: CSARDPGTGFYNEQFF; cdr3_nt: TGCAGTGCTAGAGATCCCGGGACAGGCTTCTACAATGAGCAGTTCTTC
clone_size: .; cdr3_length: 15; j_call: TRBJ2-1; d_call: .; v_call: TRBV24-1; cdr3_aa: CATGETRSSYNEQFF; cdr3_nt: TGTGCCACCGGGGAGACCAGGAGCTCCTACAATGAGCAGTTCTTC
clone_size: .; cdr3_length: 15; j_call: TRBJ2-7; d_call: .; v_call: TRBV7-9; cdr3_aa: CASSFPGVTSYEQYF; cdr3_nt: TGTGCCAGCAGCTTCCCAGGGGTAACATCCTACGAGCAGTACTTC
clone_size: .; cdr3_length: 15; j_call: TRBJ1-3; d_call: TRBD1; v_call: TRBV3-1; cdr3_aa: CASSQEQGHGNTIYF; cdr3_nt: TGTGCCAGCAGCCAGGAACAGGGGCATGGAAACACCATATATTTT
clone_size: .; cdr3_length: 13; j_call: TRBJ1-5; d_call: .; v_call: TRBV20-1; cdr3_aa: CSARAGGNQPQHF; cdr3_nt: TGCAGTGCTAGGGCAGGGGGCAATCAGCCCCAGCATTTT
clone_size: .; cdr3_length: 15; j_call: TRBJ1-4; d_call: .; v_call: TRBV5-4; cdr3_aa: CASRSAGTPMEKLFF; cdr3_nt: TGTGCCAGCAGATCCGCCGGGACTCCAATGGAAAAACTGTTTTTT
clone_size: .; cdr3_length: 15; j_call: TRBJ1-2; d_call: .; v_call: TRBV6-4; cdr3_aa: CASSPSGDPNYGYTF; cdr3_nt: TGTGCCAGCAGCCCGTCAGGGGATCCTAACTATGGCTACACCTTC
clone_size: .; cdr3_length: 16; j_call: TRBJ1-2; d_call: .; v_call: TRBV20-1; cdr3_aa: CSARPGVGGSNYGYTF; cdr3_nt: TGCAGTGCTAGACCGGGGGTAGGAGGTTCTAACTATGGCTACACCTTC
clone_size: few; cdr3_length: 14; j_call: TRBJ2-5; d_call: TRBD2; v_call: TRBV20-1; cdr3_aa: CSAIELAAQETQYF; cdr3_nt: TGCAGTGCAATAGAACTAGCGGCGCAAGAGACCCAGTACTTC
clone_size: .; cdr3_length: 14; j_call: TRBJ2-2; d_call: .; v_call: TRBV19; cdr3_aa: CASTQGSNTGELFF; cdr3_nt: TGTGCCAGTACCCAAGGGTCGAACACCGGGGAGCTGTTTTTT
clone_size: .; cdr3_length: 13; j_call: TRBJ1-6; d_call: .; v_call: TRBV20-1; cdr3_aa: CSAHRVGNSPLHF; cdr3_nt: TGCAGTGCCCACAGGGTGGGGAATTCACCCCTCCACTTT
clone_size: .; cdr3_length: 15; j_call: TRBJ2-7; d_call: TRBD1; v_call: TRBV18; cdr3_aa: CASSATGQVLYEQYF; cdr3_nt: TGTGCCAGCTCAGCGACGGGACAGGTTCTATACGAGCAGTACTTC
clone_size: .; cdr3_length: 13; j_call: TRBJ2-3; d_call: TRBD1; v_call: TRBV30; cdr3_aa: CAWGQGGTDTQYF; cdr3_nt: TGTGCCTGGGGACAGGGTGGCACAGATACGCAGTATTTT
clone_size: .; cdr3_length: 12; j_call: TRBJ2-2; d_call: .; v_call: TRBV29-1; cdr3_aa: CSVARGTGELFF; cdr3_nt: TGCAGCGTTGCACGAGGCACCGGGGAGCTGTTTTTT
clone_size: .; cdr3_length: 15; j_call: TRBJ1-1; d_call: .; v_call: TRBV6-5; cdr3_aa: CASSPSGGATVGAFF; cdr3_nt: TGTGCCAGCAGCCCTAGTGGGGGGGCGACGGTAGGAGCTTTCTTT
clone_size: .; cdr3_length: 17; j_call: TRBJ2-2; d_call: TRBD1; v_call: TRBV3-1; cdr3_aa: CASSRWADGTVVRELFF; cdr3_nt: TGTGCCAGCAGCCGCTGGGCCGACGGGACAGTAGTTCGGGAGCTGTTTTTT